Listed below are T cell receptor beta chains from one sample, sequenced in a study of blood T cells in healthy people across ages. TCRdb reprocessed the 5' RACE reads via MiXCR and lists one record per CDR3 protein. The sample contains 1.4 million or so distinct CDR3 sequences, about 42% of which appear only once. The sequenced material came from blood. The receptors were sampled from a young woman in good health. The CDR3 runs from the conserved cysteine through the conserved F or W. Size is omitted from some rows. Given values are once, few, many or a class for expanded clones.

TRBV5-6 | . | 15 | CASSPGTEFTDTQYF
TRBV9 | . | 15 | CASSGGHRGYTEAFF
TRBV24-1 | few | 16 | CATSDLPTRNYNEQFF
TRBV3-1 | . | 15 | CASSQGGLGNTEAFF
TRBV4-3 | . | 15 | CASSQDWFSGNTIYF
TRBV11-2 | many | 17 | CASSGFPGGGAYNEQFF
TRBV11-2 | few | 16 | CANSFRQGFGQETQYF
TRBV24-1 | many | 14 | CATSDPSTGDHTYF
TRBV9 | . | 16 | CASSVEPGSSGGKAFF
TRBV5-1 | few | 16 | CASSDTGTGSYNEQFF
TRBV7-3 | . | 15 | CASSRTSGRPYEQFF
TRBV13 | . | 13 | CAGTEGGAYGYTF
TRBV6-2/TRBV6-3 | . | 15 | CASSYIGSGTGELFF
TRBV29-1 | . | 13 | CSVESTRTDTQYF
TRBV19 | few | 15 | CASSAYQDSTDTQYF
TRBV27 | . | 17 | CASSLSTVMSSNTEAFF
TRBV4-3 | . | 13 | CASSQDLWGTQYF
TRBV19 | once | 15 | CASSMTSGAYNEQFF
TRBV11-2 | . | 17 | CASSLVTVRPQNTEAFF
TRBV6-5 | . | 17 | CASSCGKSRDSPYEQYF
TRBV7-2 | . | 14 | CASSLARADYGYTF
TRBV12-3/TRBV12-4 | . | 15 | CASSFDSGAYNEQFF
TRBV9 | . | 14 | CASNRGRTSDTQYF
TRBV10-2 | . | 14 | CASRMTSGGHEQYF
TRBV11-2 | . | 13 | CASRGLTTDTQYF
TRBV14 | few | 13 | CASSIARASIQYF
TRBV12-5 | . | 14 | CASALDPLAHEQFF
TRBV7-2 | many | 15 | CASSLWGGNVDTQYF
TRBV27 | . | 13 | CASSFVGAHGYTF
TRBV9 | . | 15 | CASSVEGLDYNEQFF
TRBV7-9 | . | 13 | CASSLTLGNEQFF
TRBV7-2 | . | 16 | CASSAHGLAGVDTQYF
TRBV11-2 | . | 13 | CASSLVYNSPLHF
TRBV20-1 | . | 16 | CSAPPSGGHFYNEQFF
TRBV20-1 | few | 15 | CSARDGKQPKNIQYF
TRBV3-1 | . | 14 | CASSPRLAGVEQFF
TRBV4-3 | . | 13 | CASSQDINWEQYF
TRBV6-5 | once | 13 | CSSSYSPEFGYTF
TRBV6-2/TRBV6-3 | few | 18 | CASSYHQDLIVPYNEQFF
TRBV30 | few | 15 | CAWSVGAGAFETQYF
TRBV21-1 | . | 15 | CASSSPGSWDEKLFF
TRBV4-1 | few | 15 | CASSYPGQKNTEAFF
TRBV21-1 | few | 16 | CASSKVREHPYNEQFF
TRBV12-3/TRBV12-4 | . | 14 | CASSLMTGVQPQHF
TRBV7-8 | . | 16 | CASSLGGQGSKNIQYF
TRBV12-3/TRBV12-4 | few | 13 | CASSPMNTGELFF
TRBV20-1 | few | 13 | CSARVGPSYEQYF
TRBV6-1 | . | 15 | CASSEAGSTKNIQYF
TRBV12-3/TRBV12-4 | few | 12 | CASTTKRDGYTF
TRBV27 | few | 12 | CASRSHNSPLHF
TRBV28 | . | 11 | CASSQTRGQFF
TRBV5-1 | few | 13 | CASSPPMMETQYF
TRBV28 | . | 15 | CASSQPSGSGNEQFF
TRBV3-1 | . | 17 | CASSQDPRNRGGTEAFF
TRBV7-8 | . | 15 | CASSSDRALNQPQHF